This T cell receptor beta chain derives from a study of chemoradiotherapy in HPV16-positive cancers. Notes on the study in general: In HPV16-positive patients, HPV-responsive T-cell expansion tracked better recurrence-free survival. During treatment, candidate HPV-specific clones and E7-related motifs expanded in tumor.

This table comes from immunoSEQ multiplex PCR, and its TCRdb copy is limited to in-frame clones, with some not included. The sample carries some 22,000 clones, roughly 90% recorded once. Points on this clone: The antigen remains unidentified.

Repeated repertoire sampling spanned the course of chemoradiotherapy. The source was blood, collected from a patient who underwent chemoradiotherapy. This clonotype originated in a human donor with HPV-associated anogenital cancer.

The CDR3 DNA sequence: TGCGCCAGCAGCCAGGGGGGGATGGGGCCCAATGAGCAGTTCTTC. It encodes CASSQGGMGPNEQFF. The rearrangement joins TRBV4-3 to TRBJ2-1; 7 bases are a match to TRBD2. This CDR3 has 15 residues. Germline values: CDR1 LGHNA, CDR2 YSLEER. V trimming: 3 bases; J trimming: 6 bases; junction bases outside the gene matches: 8.